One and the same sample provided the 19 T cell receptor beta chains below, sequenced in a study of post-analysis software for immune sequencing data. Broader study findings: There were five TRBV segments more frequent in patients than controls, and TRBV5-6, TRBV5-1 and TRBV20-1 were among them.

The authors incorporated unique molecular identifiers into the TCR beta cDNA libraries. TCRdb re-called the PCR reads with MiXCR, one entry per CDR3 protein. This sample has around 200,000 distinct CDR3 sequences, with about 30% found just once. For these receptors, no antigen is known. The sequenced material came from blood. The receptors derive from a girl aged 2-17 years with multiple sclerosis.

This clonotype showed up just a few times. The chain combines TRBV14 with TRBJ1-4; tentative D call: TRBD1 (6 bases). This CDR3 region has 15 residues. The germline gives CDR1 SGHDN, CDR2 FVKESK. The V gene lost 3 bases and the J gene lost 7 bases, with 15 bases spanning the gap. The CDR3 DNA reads TGTGCCAGCAGCCAGACGACAGGTTTAGTTGAAAAACTGTTTTTT. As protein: CASSQTTGLVEKLFF.

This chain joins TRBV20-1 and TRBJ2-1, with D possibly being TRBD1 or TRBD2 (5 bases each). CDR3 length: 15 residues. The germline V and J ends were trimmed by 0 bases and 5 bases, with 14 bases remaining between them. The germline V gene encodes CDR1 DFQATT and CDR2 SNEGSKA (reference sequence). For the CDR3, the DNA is TGCAGTGCTAGAGATCGGGGCTCAAGGGACAATGAGCAGTTCTTC. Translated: CSARDRGSRDNEQFF.

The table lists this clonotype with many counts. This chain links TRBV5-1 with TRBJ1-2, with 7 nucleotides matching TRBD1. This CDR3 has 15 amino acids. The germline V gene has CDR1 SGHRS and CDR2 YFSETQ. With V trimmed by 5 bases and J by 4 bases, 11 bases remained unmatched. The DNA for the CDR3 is TGCGCCAGCAGTTATACAGGGGAAGCGAGCTATGGCTACACCTTC. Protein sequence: CASSYTGEASYGYTF.

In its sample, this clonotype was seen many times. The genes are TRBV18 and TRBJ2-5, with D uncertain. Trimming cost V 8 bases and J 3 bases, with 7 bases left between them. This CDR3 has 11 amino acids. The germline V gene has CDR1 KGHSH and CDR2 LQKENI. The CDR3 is CASSPEETQYF. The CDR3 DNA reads TGTGCCAGCAGCCCTGAAGAGACCCAGTACTTC.

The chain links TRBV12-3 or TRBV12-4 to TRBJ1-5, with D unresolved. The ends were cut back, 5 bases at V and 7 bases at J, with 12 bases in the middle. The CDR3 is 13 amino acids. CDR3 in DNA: TGTGCCAGCAGTGTTGGTACGGGCCAGCCCCAGCATTTT. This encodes CASSVGTGQPQHF.

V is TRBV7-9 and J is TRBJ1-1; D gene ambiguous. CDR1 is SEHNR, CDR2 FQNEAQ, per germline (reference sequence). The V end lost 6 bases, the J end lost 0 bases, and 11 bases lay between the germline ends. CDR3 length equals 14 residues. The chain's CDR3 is CASSLAGLNTEAFF. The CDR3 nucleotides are TGTGCCAGCAGTCTCGCCGGCCTGAACACTGAAGCTTTCTTT.

CDR3 sequence: CASSLVGSEAFF. The CDR3 DNA is TGTGCCAGCAGCTTAGTTGGGTCTGAAGCTTTCTTT. The chain combines TRBV7-9 with TRBJ1-1; D is unclear. The germline V gene encodes CDR1 SEHNR and CDR2 FQNEAQ (reference sequence). CDR3 size: 12 residues. The V end was cut by 1 base, the J end by 6 bases, with 6 bases between.

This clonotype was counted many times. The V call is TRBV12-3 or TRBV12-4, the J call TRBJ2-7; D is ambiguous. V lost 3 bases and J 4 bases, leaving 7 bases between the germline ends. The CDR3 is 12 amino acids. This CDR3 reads CASSFSRYEQYF. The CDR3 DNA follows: TGTGCCAGCAGTTTTTCGCGGTACGAGCAGTACTTC.

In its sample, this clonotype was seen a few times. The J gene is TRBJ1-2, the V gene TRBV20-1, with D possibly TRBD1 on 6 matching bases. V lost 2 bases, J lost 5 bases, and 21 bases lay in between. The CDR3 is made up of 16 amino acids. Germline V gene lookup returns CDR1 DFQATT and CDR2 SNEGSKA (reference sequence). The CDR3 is CSARSQGGGGVYGYTF. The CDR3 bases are TGCAGTGCTAGATCACAAGGAGGGGGGGGTGTATATGGCTACACCTTC.

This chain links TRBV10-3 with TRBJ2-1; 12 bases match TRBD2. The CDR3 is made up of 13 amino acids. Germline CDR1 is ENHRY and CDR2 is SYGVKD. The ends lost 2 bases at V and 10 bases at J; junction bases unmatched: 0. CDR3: CAISETSGGEQFF. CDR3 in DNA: TGTGCCATCAGTGAGACTAGCGGGGGGGAGCAGTTCTTC.

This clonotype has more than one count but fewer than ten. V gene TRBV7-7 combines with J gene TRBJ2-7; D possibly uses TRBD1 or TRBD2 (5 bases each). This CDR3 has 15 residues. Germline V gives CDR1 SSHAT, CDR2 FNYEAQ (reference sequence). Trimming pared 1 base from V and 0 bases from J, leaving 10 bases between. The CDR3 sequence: CASSLGGSASYEQYF. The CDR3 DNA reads TGTGCCAGCAGCTTAGGGGGGAGTGCCTCCTACGAGCAGTACTTC.

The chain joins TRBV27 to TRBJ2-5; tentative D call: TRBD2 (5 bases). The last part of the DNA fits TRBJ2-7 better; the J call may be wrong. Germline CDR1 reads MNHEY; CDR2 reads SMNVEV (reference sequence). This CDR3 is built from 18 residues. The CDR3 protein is CASSLWSSRGSSIYEQYF. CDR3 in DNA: TGTGCCAGCAGTTTATGGTCCTCACGGGGTAGCTCAATTTACGAGCAGTACTTC.

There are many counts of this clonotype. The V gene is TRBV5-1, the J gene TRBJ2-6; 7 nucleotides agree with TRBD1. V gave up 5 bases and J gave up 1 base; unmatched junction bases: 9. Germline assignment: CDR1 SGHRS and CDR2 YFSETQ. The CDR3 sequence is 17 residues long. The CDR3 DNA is TGCGCCAGCAGATCTAGGACAGGTCTTTCTGGGGCCAACGTCCTGACTTTC. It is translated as CASRSRTGLSGANVLTF.

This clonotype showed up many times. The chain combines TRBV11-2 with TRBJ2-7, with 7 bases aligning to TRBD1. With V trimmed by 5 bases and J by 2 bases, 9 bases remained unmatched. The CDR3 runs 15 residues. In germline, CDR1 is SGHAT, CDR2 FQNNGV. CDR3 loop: CASSRTGTEAYEQYF. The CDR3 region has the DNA TGTGCCAGCAGCCGTACCGGGACAGAGGCCTACGAGCAGTACTTC.

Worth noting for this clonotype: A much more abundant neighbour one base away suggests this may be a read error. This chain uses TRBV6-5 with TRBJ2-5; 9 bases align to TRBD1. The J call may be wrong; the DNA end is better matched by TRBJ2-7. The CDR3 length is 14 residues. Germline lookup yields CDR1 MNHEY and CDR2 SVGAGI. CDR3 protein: CASRYAGQGDEQYF. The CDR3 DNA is TGTGCCAGCAGGTACGCGGGACAGGGCGACGAGCAGTACTTC.

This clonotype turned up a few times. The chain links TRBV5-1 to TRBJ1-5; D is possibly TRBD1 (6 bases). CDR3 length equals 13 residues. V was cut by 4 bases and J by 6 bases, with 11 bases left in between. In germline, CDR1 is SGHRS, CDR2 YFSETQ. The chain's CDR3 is CASSGRGGQPQHF. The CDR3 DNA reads TGCGCCAGCAGCGGCAGGGGAGGTCAGCCCCAGCATTTT.

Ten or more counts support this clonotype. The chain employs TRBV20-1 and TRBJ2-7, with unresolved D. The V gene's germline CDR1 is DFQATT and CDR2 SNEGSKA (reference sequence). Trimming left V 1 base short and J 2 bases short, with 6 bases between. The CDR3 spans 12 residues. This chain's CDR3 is CSARGLAYEQYF. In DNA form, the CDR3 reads TGCAGTGCTAGAGGACTGGCCTACGAGCAGTACTTC.

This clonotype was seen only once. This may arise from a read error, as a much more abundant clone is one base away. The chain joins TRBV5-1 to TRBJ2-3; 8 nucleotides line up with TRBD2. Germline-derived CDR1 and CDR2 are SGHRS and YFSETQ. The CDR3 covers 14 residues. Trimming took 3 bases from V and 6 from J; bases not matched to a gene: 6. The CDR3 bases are TGCGCCAGCAGCTCCGCGGGGGGTGGCGATACGCAGTATTTT. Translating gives CASSSAGGGDTQYF.

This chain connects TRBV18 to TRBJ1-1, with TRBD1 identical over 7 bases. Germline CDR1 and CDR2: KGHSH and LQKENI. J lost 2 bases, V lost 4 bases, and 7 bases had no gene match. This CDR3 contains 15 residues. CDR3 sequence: CASSRGDRANTEAFF. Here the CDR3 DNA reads TGTGCCAGCTCACGGGGAGACAGGGCTAACACTGAAGCTTTCTTT.